Each of the 22 T cell receptor beta chains below was sequenced from the same sample in a study of molecular identifiers for immune sequencing clone quantification. TCRdb reprocessed the PCR reads via MiXCR and lists one record per CDR3 protein. The top ten clones hold roughly 0.85% of a sample with some 650,000 distinct CDR3 sequences, 20% of them seen once. Sequencing was performed on naive CD8+ T cells from blood, with Jurkat cell RNA spiked in. Subset indicated: FACS-sorted CD8+CD4-CCR7+CD45RA+ naive T cells. Receptors originate from a human donor in good health. Some libraries in this study had Jurkat cell RNA spiked in.

The chain joins TRBV19 to TRBJ2-1, with 10 bases lining up with TRBD2. This CDR3 spans 14 amino acids. Germline CDR1 and CDR2: LNHDA and SQIVND (reference sequence). The J segment lost 4 bases and the V segment lost 11 bases, leaving 8 bases of the junction unmatched. CDR3 DNA sequence: TGTGCCTGTGGACTAGCGGCCACTTACAATGAGCAGTTCTTC. This sequence encodes CACGLAATYNEQFF. Using reference TRBV19 and TRBJ2-1 for the parts outside the CDR3, the full variable domain is DGGITQSPKYLFRKEGQNVTLSCEQNLNHDAMYWYRQDPGQGLRLIYYSQIVNDFQKGDIAEGYSVSREKKESFPLTVTSAQKNPTAFYLCACGLAATYNEQFFGPGTRLTVL.

To note about this clonotype: A much larger clone differs from this one at a single base, so this may be a read error. This chain connects TRBV5-4 to TRBJ2-7; the D is unclear. Trimming took off 4 bases at V and 4 bases at J, with 12 bases between the two ends. The CDR3 spans 13 residues. Germline V gene sequence: CDR1 SGHNT, CDR2 YYREEE (reference sequence). CDR3 in DNA: TGTGCCAGCAGCCATAAGACAAGGTACGAGCAGTACTTC. Its protein product is CASSHKTRYEQYF.

The table lists this clonotype with many counts. This chain links TRBV18 with TRBJ1-5, with no clear D. Per the germline V gene, CDR1 is KGHSH and CDR2 is LQKENI. The V end lost 1 base, the J end lost 7 bases, and 8 bases lay between the germline ends. This CDR3 spans 13 amino acids. As DNA, the CDR3 is TGTGCCAGCTCACCACAGGGAGGGCAGCCCCAGCATTTT. The encoded protein is CASSPQGGQPQHF.

This clonotype was found many times. The rearrangement uses TRBV27 and TRBJ1-4; TRBD1 matches at 8 bases. Germline V gene sequence: CDR1 MNHEY, CDR2 SMNVEV (reference sequence). This CDR3 has 14 amino acids. V gave up 4 bases and J gave up 5 bases; unmatched junction bases: 3. The CDR3 nucleotides read TGTGCCAGCAGTTATCGGACAGGGAATGAAAAACTGTTTTTT. Amino acids: CASSYRTGNEKLFF.

With regard to this clonotype: Possible read error: a much larger clone is one base away. The J gene is TRBJ1-1, the V gene TRBV9; weak D call: TRBD1 (6 bases). The CDR3 is 14 amino acids. Per germline, CDR1 SGDLS and CDR2 YYNGEE. V lost 0 bases, J lost 4 bases, and 10 bases lay in between. CDR3 sequence (DNA): TGTGCCAGCAGCGTAGTAGGACAGAGCACTGAAGCTTTCTTT. This translates into CASSVVGQSTEAFF.

This clonotype appeared many times. V is TRBV4-1 and J is TRBJ1-5, with D possibly TRBD1 on 5 matching bases. The CDR3 is made up of 15 amino acids. The V and J ends lost 1 base and 4 bases respectively, with 11 bases between them. Germline CDR1 is MGHRA and CDR2 is YSYEKL. The CDR3 spells CASSQAGTGNQPQHF. The CDR3 region has the DNA TGCGCCAGCAGCCAAGCAGGGACTGGAAATCAGCCCCAGCATTTT.

This clonotype came up many times. A junction boundary mismatches the germline segment, possibly from a read error. This sequence joins TRBV5-3 and TRBJ1-2; possibly TRBD1 for D (6 bases). TRBV5-3 falls under the ORF class, with uncertain function. CDR3 size: 14 residues. In DNA, the CDR3 is TGTGCCAGCAGCTTGGACAGAAAAAACTATGGCTACACCTTC. It translates to CASSLDRKNYGYTF.

Many counts were recorded for this clonotype. This chain connects TRBV24-1 to TRBJ2-1, with D perhaps TRBD1 (5 bases). CDR3 length: 11 residues. Trimming took 4 bases from V and 11 from J, leaving 8 bases between them. Germline values: CDR1 KGHDR, CDR2 SFDVKD. CDR3 bases: TGTGCCACCAGTGAAGGACATAAGCAGTTCTTC. Translating it yields CATSEGHKQFF.

This clonotype occurred many times. The chain recombines TRBV18 with TRBJ2-7; no clear D. This CDR3 contains 13 residues. Looked up from germline, CDR1 is KGHSH and CDR2 is LQKENI. V lost 3 bases, J lost 2 bases, and 8 bases lay in between. In nucleotides, the CDR3 is TGTGCCAGCTCACCCGATGTCCCCTACGAGCAGTACTTC. Its translation: CASSPDVPYEQYF.

This clonotype was detected a few times. The chain couples TRBV4-3 to TRBJ2-1, with 8 positions matching TRBD2. This CDR3 has 16 residues. V dropped 0 bases and J dropped 0; count of bases not matched to a gene: 1. Germline CDR1 reads LGHNA; CDR2 reads YSLEER. The CDR3 region is CASSQDAGGSYNEQFF. In DNA form, the CDR3 reads TGCGCCAGCAGCCAAGACGCGGGGGGCTCCTACAATGAGCAGTTCTTC.

In its sample, this clonotype was seen a few times. CDR3 in amino acids: CASSQTHGWDSPLHF. CDR3 DNA sequence: TGTGCCAGCAGCCAAACGCATGGTTGGGATTCACCCCTCCACTTT. The chain has TRBV3-1 and TRBJ1-6; no reliable D call. This CDR3 spans 15 amino acids. Germline V gives CDR1 LGHDT, CDR2 YNNKEL (reference sequence). V was trimmed by 2 bases and J by 8 bases, leaving 13 bases between them.

Concerning this clonotype itself: A much larger clonotype is one base distant, so this may be a read error. The chain recombines TRBV5-6 with TRBJ2-3; TRBD2 agrees at 9 bases. Germline V gene lookup returns CDR1 SGHDT and CDR2 YYEEEE. This CDR3 is 15 amino acids long. The CDR3 loop is CASGLEVTSGDTQYF. The CDR3 DNA sequence: TGTGCCAGCGGCTTGGAGGTGACTAGCGGAGATACGCAGTATTTT.

This clonotype was seen at least ten times. The chain is built from TRBV7-9 and TRBJ1-1; perhaps TRBD1 as D (6 bases). The germline V gene has CDR1 SEHNR and CDR2 FQNEAQ (reference sequence). Trimming left V 5 bases short and J 4 bases short, with 20 bases between. The CDR3 runs 16 residues. The CDR3 reads CASSPPRLPGVTEAFF. DNA of the CDR3: TGTGCCAGCAGCCCACCCCGGCTGCCAGGGGTCACTGAAGCTTTCTTT.

This clonotype was picked up many times. The chain combines TRBV7-9 with TRBJ2-3; possibly TRBD1 for D (6 bases). V gave up 5 bases and J gave up 0 bases, with 12 bases separating them. CDR1 SEHNR and CDR2 FQNEAQ come from the germline V gene (reference sequence). CDR3 size: 15 residues. CDR3 bases: TGTGCCAGCAGCCTCCGGGACACTAGCACAGATACGCAGTATTTT. Encoded protein: CASSLRDTSTDTQYF.

On this clonotype itself: A much larger clone is a single base away; this may be a read error. The chain is built from TRBV15 and TRBJ1-5, with D maybe TRBD1 (5 bases). V lost 0 bases and J 7 bases, leaving 7 bases between the germline ends. CDR1 is LNHNV and CDR2 is YYDKDF in the germline V gene (reference sequence). CDR3 length: 13 amino acids. CDR3 bases: TGTGCCACCAGCAGAGACGGGGGGCAGCCCCAGCATTTT. Translating it yields CATSRDGGQPQHF.

CDR3 in amino acids: CASGPGTGGYTF. CDR3 nucleotides: TGTGCCAGCGGGCCCGGGACAGGGGGCTACACCTTC. The chain recombines TRBV12-3 or TRBV12-4 with TRBJ1-2; 9 bases match TRBD1. V gave up 8 bases and J gave up 8 bases; unmatched junction bases: 6. The length of the CDR3 is 12 residues.

The rearrangement uses TRBV3-2 and TRBJ1-5. TRBV3-2 represents a pseudogene. This CDR3 spans 16 amino acids. The CDR3: CASSQCWRPHNQPQHF. In nucleotides, the CDR3 is TGTGCCAGCAGCCAATGTTGGAGACCGCACAATCAGCCCCAGCATTTT.

This clonotype was counted many times. CDR3 residues: CASSILAGPNTGELFF. The CDR3, as DNA: TGTGCCAGCAGCATTCTAGCGGGTCCGAACACCGGGGAGCTGTTTTTT. The rearrangement joins TRBV7-9 to TRBJ2-2, with TRBD2 matching 8 bases. This CDR3 comprises 16 residues. Looked up from germline, CDR1 is SEHNR and CDR2 is FQNEAQ (reference sequence). V lost 5 bases, J lost 0 bases, and 5 bases stayed unmatched. Full variable domain (rest looked up from reference TRBV7-9 and TRBJ2-2): DTGVSQNPRHKITKRGQNVTFRCDPISEHNRLYWYRQTLGQGPEFLTYFQNEAQLEKSRLLSDRFSAERPKGSFSTLEIQRTEQGDSAMYLCASSILAGPNTGELFFGEGSRLTVL.

The sample holds many counts of this clonotype. The gene calls are TRBV13 and TRBJ2-7, with D uncertain. The germline CDR1 and CDR2 sequences are PRHDT and FYEKMQ (reference sequence). The CDR3 runs 15 residues. V was clipped by 4 bases and J by 3 bases, with 16 bases between them. CDR3 sequence reads: CASSSVRTLGYEQYF. The CDR3, as DNA: TGTGCCAGCAGCTCAGTTCGGACCTTGGGCTACGAGCAGTACTTC.

Ten or more counts support this clonotype. The chain carries TRBV9 and TRBJ2-5; 7 positions match TRBD1. The germline V gene encodes CDR1 SGDLS and CDR2 YYNGEE. V lost 4 bases to trimming and J lost 2 bases; unmatched junction nucleotides: 8. This CDR3 region has 15 residues. CDR3 region: CASSTTGTAQETQYF. The DNA for the CDR3 is TGTGCCAGCAGCACTACCGGGACAGCACAAGAGACCCAGTACTTC. The entire variable domain, with the rest obtained from reference TRBV9 and TRBJ2-5, is as follows: DSGVTQTPKHLITATGQRVTLRCSPRSGDLSVYWYQQSLDQGLQFLIQYYNGEERAKGNILERFSAQQFPDLHSELNLSSLELGDSALYFCASSTTGTAQETQYFGPGTRLLVL.

Concerning this clonotype: This may be a read error: a much more frequent sequence differs by one nucleotide. The chain carries TRBV6-2 or TRBV6-3 and TRBJ2-3; the D gene is possibly TRBD1 (6 bases). This CDR3 has 16 amino acids. V was trimmed by 7 bases and J by 2 bases, leaving 19 bases between them. The V gene's germline CDR1 is MNHEY and CDR2 SVGEGT. CDR3 sequence reads: CASTKSGQTLTDTQYF. For the CDR3, the DNA is TGTGCCAGCACAAAGAGTGGACAGACTCTCACAGATACGCAGTATTTT.

A note on this clonotype: Possible read error: a much larger clone is one base away. This CDR3 is CASSQHPDRGYTF. The DNA of the CDR3 is TGTGCCAGCAGCCAACATCCGGATCGAGGCTACACCTTC. The chain couples TRBV14 to TRBJ1-2; D is unresolved. CDR3 size: 13 residues. The germline V and J ends were trimmed by 2 bases and 8 bases, with 12 bases remaining between them. Germline V gene lookup returns CDR1 SGHDN and CDR2 FVKESK. Using reference TRBV14 and TRBJ1-2 for the parts outside the CDR3, the full variable domain is EAGVTQFPSHSVIEKGQTVTLRCDPISGHDNLYWYRRVMGKEIKFLLHFVKESKQDESGMPNNRFLAERTGGTYSTLKVQPAELEDSGVYFCASSQHPDRGYTFGSGTRLTVV.